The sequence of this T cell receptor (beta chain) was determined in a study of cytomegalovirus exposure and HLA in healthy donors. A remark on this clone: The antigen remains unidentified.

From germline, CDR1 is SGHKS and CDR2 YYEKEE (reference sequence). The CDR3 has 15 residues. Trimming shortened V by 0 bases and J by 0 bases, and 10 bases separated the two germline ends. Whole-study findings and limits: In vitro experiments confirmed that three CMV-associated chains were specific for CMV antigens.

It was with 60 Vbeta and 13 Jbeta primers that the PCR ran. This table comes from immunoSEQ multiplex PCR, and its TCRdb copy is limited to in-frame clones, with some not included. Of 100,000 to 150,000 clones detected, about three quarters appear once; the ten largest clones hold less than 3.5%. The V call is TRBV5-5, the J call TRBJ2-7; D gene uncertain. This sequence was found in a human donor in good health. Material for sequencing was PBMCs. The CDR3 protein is CASSLVPGFSYEQYF. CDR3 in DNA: TGTGCCAGCAGCTTGGTGCCGGGTTTCTCCTACGAGCAGTACTTC.